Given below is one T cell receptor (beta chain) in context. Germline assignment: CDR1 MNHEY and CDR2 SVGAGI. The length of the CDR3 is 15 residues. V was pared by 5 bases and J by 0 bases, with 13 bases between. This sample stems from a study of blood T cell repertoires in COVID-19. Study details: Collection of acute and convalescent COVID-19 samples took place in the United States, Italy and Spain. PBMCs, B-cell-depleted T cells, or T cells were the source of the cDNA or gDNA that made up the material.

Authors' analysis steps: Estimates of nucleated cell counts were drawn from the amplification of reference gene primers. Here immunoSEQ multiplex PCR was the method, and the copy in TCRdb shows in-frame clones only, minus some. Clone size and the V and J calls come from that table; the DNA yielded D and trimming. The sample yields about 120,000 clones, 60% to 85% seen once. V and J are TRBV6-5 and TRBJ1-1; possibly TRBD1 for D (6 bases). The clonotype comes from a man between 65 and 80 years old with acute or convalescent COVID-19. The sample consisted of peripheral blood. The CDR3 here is CASSSGQKVNTEAFF. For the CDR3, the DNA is TGTGCCAGCAGTAGTGGACAGAAAGTGAACACTGAAGCTTTCTTT.